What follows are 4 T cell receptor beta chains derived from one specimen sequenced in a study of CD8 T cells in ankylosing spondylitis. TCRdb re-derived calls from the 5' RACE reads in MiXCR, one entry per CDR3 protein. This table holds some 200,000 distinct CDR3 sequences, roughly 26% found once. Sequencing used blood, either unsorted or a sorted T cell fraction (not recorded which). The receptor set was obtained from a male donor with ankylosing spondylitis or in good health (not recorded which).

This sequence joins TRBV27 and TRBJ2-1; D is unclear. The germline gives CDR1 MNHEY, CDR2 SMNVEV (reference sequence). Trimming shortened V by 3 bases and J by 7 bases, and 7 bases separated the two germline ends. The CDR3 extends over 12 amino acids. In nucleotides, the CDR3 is TGTGCCAGCAGTTTTTTTGGTAATGAGCAGTTCTTC. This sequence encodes CASSFFGNEQFF.

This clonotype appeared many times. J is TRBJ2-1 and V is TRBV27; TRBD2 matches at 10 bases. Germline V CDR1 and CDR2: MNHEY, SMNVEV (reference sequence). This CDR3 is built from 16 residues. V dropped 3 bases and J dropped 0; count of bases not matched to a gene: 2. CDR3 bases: TGTGCCAGCAGTTTTTCTAGCGGGAGCTCCTACAATGAGCAGTTCTTC. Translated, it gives CASSFSSGSSYNEQFF.

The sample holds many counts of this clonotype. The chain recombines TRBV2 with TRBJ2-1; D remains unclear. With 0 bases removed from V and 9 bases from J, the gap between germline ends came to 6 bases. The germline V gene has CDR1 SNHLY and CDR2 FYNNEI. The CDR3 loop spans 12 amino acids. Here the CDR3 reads CASSEAKIEQFF. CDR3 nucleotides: TGTGCCAGCAGTGAAGCTAAGATTGAGCAGTTCTTC.

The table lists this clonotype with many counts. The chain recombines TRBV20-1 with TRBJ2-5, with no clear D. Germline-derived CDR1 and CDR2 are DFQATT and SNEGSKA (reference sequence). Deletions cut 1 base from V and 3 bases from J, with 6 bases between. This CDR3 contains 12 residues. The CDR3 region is CSARGWEETQYF. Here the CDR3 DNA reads TGCAGTGCTAGAGGTTGGGAAGAGACCCAGTACTTC.